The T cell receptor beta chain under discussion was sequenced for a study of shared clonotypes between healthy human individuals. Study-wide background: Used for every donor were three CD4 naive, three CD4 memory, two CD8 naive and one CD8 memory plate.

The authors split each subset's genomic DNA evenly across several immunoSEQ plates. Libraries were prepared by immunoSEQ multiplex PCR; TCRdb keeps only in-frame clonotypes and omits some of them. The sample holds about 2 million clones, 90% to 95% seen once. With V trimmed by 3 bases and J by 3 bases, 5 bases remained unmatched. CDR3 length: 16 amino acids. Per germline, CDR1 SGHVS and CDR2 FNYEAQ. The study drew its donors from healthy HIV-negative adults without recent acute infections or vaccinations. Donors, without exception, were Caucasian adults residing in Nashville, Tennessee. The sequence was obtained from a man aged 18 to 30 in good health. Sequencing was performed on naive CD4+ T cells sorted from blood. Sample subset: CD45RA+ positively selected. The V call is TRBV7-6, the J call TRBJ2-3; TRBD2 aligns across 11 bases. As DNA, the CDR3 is TGTGCCAGCAGCTTCGGACTAGCGGGCGGAACAGATACGCAGTATTTT. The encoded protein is CASSFGLAGGTDTQYF.